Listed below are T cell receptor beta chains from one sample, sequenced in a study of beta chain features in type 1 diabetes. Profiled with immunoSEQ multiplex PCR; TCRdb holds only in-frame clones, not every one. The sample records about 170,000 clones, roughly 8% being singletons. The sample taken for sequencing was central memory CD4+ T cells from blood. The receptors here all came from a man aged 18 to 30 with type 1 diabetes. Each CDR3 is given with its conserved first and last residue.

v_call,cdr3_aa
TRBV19,CASAASAYTGELFF
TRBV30,CAWGLQESPLHF
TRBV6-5,CASSTGGTSTDTQYF
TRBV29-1,CSVEERRGGYTF
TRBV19,CASGTSGSKQFF
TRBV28,CASSLTLTSGYNSYEQYF
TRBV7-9,CASIKTYPGSGEQYF
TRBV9,CASSPTTGPNTEAFF
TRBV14,CASSQITQAGDEQYF
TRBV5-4,CASSPMGSGRANEQFF
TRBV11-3,CASSLGVDTDTGELFF
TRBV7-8,CASSLTGASNTGELFF
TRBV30,CAWSVLSGGRNTEAFF
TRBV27,CASRRTGASPGELFF
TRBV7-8,CASSQRGLAGAYEQYF
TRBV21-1,CASSTKLSRGCGEKLFF
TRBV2,CASSEDRVYEQYF
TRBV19,CATRMGLRDRDGYTF
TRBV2,CASSPELVLYEQYF
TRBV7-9,CASSPFQGSGYNEQFF
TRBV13,CASSIRQVGQPQHF
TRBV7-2,CASSFTGSTEAFF
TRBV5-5,CASSRQGDTQYF
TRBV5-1,CASSLGRVMNTEAFF
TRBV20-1,CSARGNTEAFF
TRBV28,CASSFSGSGEAFF
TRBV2,CASSGGSGAKAFF
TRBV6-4,CASSERGLTDTQYF
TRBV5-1,CASSLEGDRTEAFF
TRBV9,CASSVAGKNEQYF
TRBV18,CASSPQEGQETQYF
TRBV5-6,CASSLVGASGSGQYF
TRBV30,CAWSGDRRDSNQPQHF
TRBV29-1,CSVENRGQGNEQFF
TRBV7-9,CASSLVVSAADYGYTF
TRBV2,CASSEARLRYEQYF
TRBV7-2,CASSFTGRGYTF
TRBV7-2,CASSPGNSGYQPQHF
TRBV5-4,CASSFQGTSGNEQFF
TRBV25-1,CASKERGAPEAFF
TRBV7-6,CASSLYRDRSNEQFF
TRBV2,CASRPERRATEAFF
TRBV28,CASTGTGYFEQYF